This entry is about one T cell receptor (beta chain). These data originate in a study of blood T cell repertoires in COVID-19. About the study: Samples of COVID-19 (acute and convalescent) were obtained from the United States, Italy and Spain. Nucleic acid was either cDNA or gDNA, and it came from T cells, B-cell-depleted T cells, or PBMCs.

In the original workflow: Estimates of nucleated cell counts were drawn from the amplification of reference gene primers. Clones were read by immunoSEQ multiplex PCR, and TCRdb kept only the in-frame ones, dropping some. Clone size and the V and J calls come from that table; the DNA yielded D and trimming. The profile covers around 170,000 clones, with more than 70% appearing a single time and around 3% taken by the ten largest. The sequencing input was peripheral blood. The clonotype comes from a man between 60 and 75 years old with acute or convalescent COVID-19.

CDR3 DNA sequence: TGTGCCAGCAGCCCCAGACAGGGGATTCGTGGCTACACCTTC. Translation gives CASSPRQGIRGYTF. The V and J genes are TRBV7-9 and TRBJ1-2; 8 bases map to TRBD1. The CDR3 is 14 residues long. Germline-derived CDR1 and CDR2 are SEHNR and FQNEAQ (reference sequence). V lost 5 bases and J lost 7; bases outside the gene matches: 9.